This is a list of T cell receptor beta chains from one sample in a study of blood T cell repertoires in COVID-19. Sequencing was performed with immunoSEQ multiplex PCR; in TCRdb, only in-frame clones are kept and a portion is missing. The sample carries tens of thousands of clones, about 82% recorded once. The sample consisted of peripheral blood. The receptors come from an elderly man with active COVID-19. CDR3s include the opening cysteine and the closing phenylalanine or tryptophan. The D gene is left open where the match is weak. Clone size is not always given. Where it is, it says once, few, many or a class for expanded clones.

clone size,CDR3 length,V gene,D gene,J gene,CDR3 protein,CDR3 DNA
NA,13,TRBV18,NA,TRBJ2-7,CASSPGASYEQYF,TGTGCCAGCTCACCGGGAGCTTCCTACGAGCAGTACTTC
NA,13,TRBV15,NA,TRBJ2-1,CATSRGGGGARFF,TGTGCCACCAGCAGAGGAGGAGGGGGGGCCCGGTTCTTC
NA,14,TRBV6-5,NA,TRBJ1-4,CASSPRGGNEKLFF,TGTGCCAGCAGCCCCCGGGGAGGTAATGAAAAACTGTTTTTT
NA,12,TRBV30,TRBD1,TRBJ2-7,CAWSAGGYEQYF,TGTGCCTGGAGTGCAGGGGGCTACGAGCAGTACTTC
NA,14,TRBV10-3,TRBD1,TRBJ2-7,CAISDGQGSYEQYF,TGTGCCATCAGTGATGGACAGGGCTCCTACGAGCAGTACTTC
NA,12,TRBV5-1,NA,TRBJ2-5,CASRRGGETQYF,TGCGCCAGCAGGAGGGGGGGAGAGACCCAGTACTTC
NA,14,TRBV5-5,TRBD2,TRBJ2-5,CASSLGLAKETQYF,TGTGCCAGCAGCTTGGGACTAGCGAAAGAGACCCAGTACTTC
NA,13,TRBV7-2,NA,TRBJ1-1,CASSYKGGTEAFF,TGTGCCAGCAGCTACAAAGGGGGCACTGAAGCTTTCTTT
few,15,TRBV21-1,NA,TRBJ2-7,CASSKNWEGGYEQYF,TGTGCCAGCAGCAAAAATTGGGAAGGGGGCTACGAGCAGTACTTC
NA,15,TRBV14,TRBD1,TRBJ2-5,CASSQGQGPQETQYF,TGTGCCAGCAGCCAAGGACAGGGGCCACAAGAGACCCAGTACTTC
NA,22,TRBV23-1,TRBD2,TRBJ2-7,CASSQSTGRGEGLCKSGYEQYF,TGCGCCAGCAGTCAATCAACGGGCCGGGGGGAGGGCCTCTGTAAATCGGGGTACGAGCAGTACTTC
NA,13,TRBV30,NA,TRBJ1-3,CACDTSSGNTIYF,TGTGCCTGTGACACAAGCTCTGGAAACACCATATATTTT
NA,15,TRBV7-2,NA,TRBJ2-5,CASSLRGQDQETQYF,TGTGCCAGCAGCTTAAGGGGCCAGGACCAAGAGACCCAGTACTTC
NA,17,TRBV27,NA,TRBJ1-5,CASSLSSGRKGNQPQHF,TGTGCCAGCAGTTTATCCTCAGGGCGCAAAGGGAATCAGCCCCAGCATTTT
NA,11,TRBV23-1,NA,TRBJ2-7,CASSQLGRGYF,TGCGCCAGCAGTCAGCTTGGTAGGGGGTACTTC
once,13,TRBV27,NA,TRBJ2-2,CASSSVGAGELFF,TGTGCCAGCAGCTCTGTTGGAGCCGGGGAGCTGTTTTTT
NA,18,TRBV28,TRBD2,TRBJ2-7,CASSPSGLAGGKIYEQYF,TGTGCCAGCAGTCCCTCGGGACTAGCGGGAGGGAAGATCTACGAGCAGTACTTC
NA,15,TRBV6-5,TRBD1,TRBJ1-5,CASSPGQASNQPQHF,TGTGCCAGCAGTCCAGGACAGGCTAGCAATCAGCCCCAGCATTTT
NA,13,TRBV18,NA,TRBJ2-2,CASSPPGHFVPNF,TGTGCCAGCTCACCACCGGGACATTTTGTTCCGAATTTT
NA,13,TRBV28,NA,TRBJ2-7,CASSSGQNYEQYF,TGTGCCAGCAGTTCCGGACAAAACTACGAGCAGTACTTC
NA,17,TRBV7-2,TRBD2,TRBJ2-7,CASSLQTSGVLSYEQYF,TGTGCCAGCAGCTTACAGACTAGCGGGGTCCTCTCCTACGAGCAGTACTTC
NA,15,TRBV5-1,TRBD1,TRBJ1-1,CASSPKGQGGSEAFF,TGCGCCAGCAGCCCCAAGGGACAGGGGGGAAGTGAAGCTTTCTTT
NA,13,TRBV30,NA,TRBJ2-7,CAWSAGHSYEQYF,TGTGCCTGGAGTGCCGGACATTCCTACGAGCAGTACTTC
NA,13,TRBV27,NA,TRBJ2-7,CASSLAGNYEQYF,TGTGCCAGCAGTTTAGCCGGGAACTACGAGCAGTACTTC